This paragraph reports one TCR beta chain. CDR1 is SGHTA and CDR2 is FQGNSA in the germline V gene. V lost 5 bases and J 7 bases, leaving 7 bases between the germline ends. CDR3 length: 11 amino acids. This sample was included in a study of blood T cell repertoires in COVID-19. TCRdb keeps only in-frame clones here, not all; method: immunoSEQ multiplex PCR. The sample includes about 96,000 clones, approximately 84% of them seen just once. Sequencing used peripheral blood. V is TRBV7-2 and J is TRBJ2-3, with a possible D match to TRBD2 (6 bases). This clonotype was sampled from a woman between 55 and 75 years old with acute or convalescent COVID-19. The CDR3 DNA reads TGTGCCAGCAGCGGGGGGAATACGCAGTATTTT. The encoded protein is CASSGGNTQYF.